The subject of this entry is one TCR beta chain. Its antigen remains unidentified. The sample belongs to a study of CD8 T cells in Susac syndrome. Study outcomes and limitations: In its TCR sequencing and HLA analysis, the study acknowledged that the number of individuals was relatively small.

Random hexamers were used to reverse transcribe an amount of roughly 0.5 to 1 ug RNA. TCRdb ran MiXCR on the immunoSEQ multiplex PCR reads and lists one entry per CDR3 protein. This table holds approximately 100,000 distinct CDR3 sequences, about 90% found once. Sequencing of TCR beta, carried out with a high-throughput approach, was applied to CD8+ and CD4+ T cells from the blood. TEMRA cells were FACS-enriched, while CD8+ and CD4+ T cells were negatively isolated. The CDR3 has 13 residues. Germline lookup yields CDR1 MDHEN and CDR2 SYDVKM. The V end was cut by 5 bases, the J end by 1 base, with 8 bases between.

The receptor was isolated from a human donor in good health. Sequencing was performed on CD4+ T cells from PBMCs. The chain carries TRBV28 and TRBJ1-1, with unresolved D. The DNA of the CDR3 is TGTGCCAGCAGTAAAGGGCCGAACACTGAAGCTTTCTTT. Translated, it gives CASSKGPNTEAFF.